This record covers a single T cell receptor (beta chain). Enrollment of patients from Seattle took place during active infection, with longitudinal follow-up. The sample comes from a study of blood T cell repertoires in COVID-19. Data came from immunoSEQ multiplex PCR; TCRdb stores just in-frame clones and leaves some out. The sample holds 300,000 to 450,000 clones, more than 70% seen once. The CDR3 extends over 14 amino acids. V dropped 6 bases and J dropped 3; count of bases not matched to a gene: 5. Germline CDR1 reads KGHSH; CDR2 reads LQKENI. The gene calls are TRBV18 and TRBJ1-5; 7 bases are shared with TRBD1. The sequencing input was peripheral blood. This clonotype originated in a woman aged 55-70 years with COVID-19, enrolled during active disease. This CDR3 is CASSLGQANQPQHF. In nucleotides, the CDR3 is TGTGCCAGCTCCCTCGGACAGGCCAATCAGCCCCAGCATTTT.